Listed below are T cell receptor beta chains from one sample, sequenced in a study of human T cells and chemical hapten exposure. Each CDR3 protein is one row after TCRdb ran MiXCR on the RACE reads. The profile shows roughly 30,000 distinct CDR3 sequences, 7.4% of them singletons. Sequenced input: whole blood. Source of these receptors: a human donor in good health. Some clones in this sample may be carry-over from other donors' samples. Both conserved end residues are part of each CDR3. The D gene is left open where the match is weak. Rows give clone size only sometimes, using once, few, many, or a class for an expanded clone.

j_gene,d_gene,abundance,v_gene,CDR3aa,CDR3nt
TRBJ1-2,-,many,TRBV3-1,CASSQAQHNYGYTF,TGTGCCAGCAGCCAAGCACAGCATAACTATGGCTACACCTTC
TRBJ1-1,-,-,TRBV20-1,CSARDRQNEAFF,TGCAGTGCTAGAGATCGCCAGAACGAAGCTTTCTTT
TRBJ2-5,-,-,TRBV5-1,CASSPGTRPSPQETQYF,TGCGCCAGCAGCCCGGGTACTCGACCTAGCCCCCAAGAGACCCAGTACTTC
TRBJ2-1,TRBD2,few,TRBV29-1,CSVVGTSGGAAEQFF,TGCAGCGTTGTAGGCACTAGCGGGGGGGCGGCTGAGCAGTTCTTC
TRBJ1-2,-,many,TRBV7-2,CASSLGAVQGLNYGYTF,TGTGCCAGCAGCTTAGGGGCTGTTCAGGGGTTAAACTATGGCTACACCTTC
TRBJ1-2,TRBD1,many,TRBV12-3/TRBV12-4,CASRVGQGPLWYGYTF,TGTGCCAGCAGGGTGGGACAGGGACCCCTATGGTATGGCTACACCTTC
TRBJ1-2,TRBD1,few,TRBV5-1,CASSPTGGDYGYTF,TGCGCCAGCAGCCCGACAGGGGGGGACTATGGCTACACCTTC
TRBJ2-1,TRBD1,few,TRBV6-5,CASSSAGTGSYNEQFF,TGTGCCAGCAGTTCTGCCGGGACAGGCTCCTACAATGAGCAGTTCTTC
TRBJ2-1,-,many,TRBV2,CASLRGSSYNEQFF,TGTGCCAGCCTGAGGGGGAGCTCCTACAATGAGCAGTTCTTC
TRBJ2-1,TRBD1,many,TRBV30,CAWARLTGTGPKEQFF,TGTGCCTGGGCTAGGCTGACCGGGACAGGGCCCAAGGAGCAGTTCTTC
TRBJ2-7,-,few,TRBV7-6,CASSAKEGGEQYF,TGTGCCAGCAGCGCAAAGGAGGGGGGAGAGCAGTACTTC
TRBJ2-5,TRBD2,few,TRBV10-2,CASSDISGGRQETQYF,TGCGCCAGCAGTGATATAAGCGGGGGCCGTCAAGAGACCCAGTACTTC
TRBJ2-2,-,many,TRBV2,CASSEGSGELFF,TGTGCCAGCAGTGAGGGTTCCGGGGAGCTGTTTTTT
TRBJ1-3,-,many,TRBV15,CATSREGDAGNTIYF,TGTGCCACCAGCAGAGAAGGGGACGCCGGAAACACCATATATTTT
TRBJ2-6,-,few,TRBV12-3/TRBV12-4,CASSLGQPLGFSGANVLTF,TGTGCCAGCAGTTTGGGGCAGCCCTTAGGATTCTCTGGGGCCAACGTCCTGACTTTC
TRBJ1-4,TRBD1,few,TRBV20-1,CSAADRQGVEKLFF,TGCAGTGCCGCCGATCGACAGGGCGTAGAAAAACTGTTTTTT
TRBJ1-5,-,many,TRBV6-2/TRBV6-3,CASNKRTANQPQHF,TGTGCCAGCAACAAGAGGACAGCCAATCAGCCCCAGCATTTT
TRBJ1-1,TRBD1,-,TRBV12-3/TRBV12-4,CASRRQGSTEAFF,TGTGCCAGCAGAAGACAGGGAAGCACTGAAGCTTTCTTT
TRBJ1-5,-,many,TRBV2,CASTTDRSNQPQHF,TGTGCCAGCACTACCGACCGAAGTAATCAGCCCCAGCATTTT
TRBJ2-7,-,few,TRBV27,CASRAGTGVLTQYF,TGTGCCAGCAGAGCTGGGACCGGCGTCTTGACGCAGTACTTC
TRBJ1-4,-,many,TRBV27,CASSFGGATNEKLFF,TGTGCCAGCAGTTTTGGGGGAGCAACTAATGAAAAACTGTTTTTT
TRBJ2-3,TRBD2,many,TRBV7-2,CASSLWRGGEDTQYF,TGTGCCAGCAGCTTATGGCGGGGGGGGGAAGATACGCAGTATTTT
TRBJ2-7,TRBD1,many,TRBV5-1,CASSYSTGKSGEQYF,TGCGCCAGCAGCTACTCGACAGGGAAATCAGGAGAGCAGTACTTC
TRBJ2-5,-,many,TRBV18,CASSLEYQETQYF,TGTGCCAGCTCACTAGAGTACCAAGAGACCCAGTACTTC
TRBJ1-5,-,few,TRBV7-9,CASSSSDPLYSNQPQHF,TGTGCCAGCAGCTCGAGCGACCCTCTTTATAGCAATCAGCCCCAGCATTTT
TRBJ2-7,-,few,TRBV20-1,CSANPPGGRNEQYF,TGCAGTGCCAACCCGCCCGGGGGTCGTAACGAGCAGTACTTC
TRBJ2-7,-,-,TRBV30,CAWSGEGHSYEQYF,TGTGCCTGGAGTGGGGAGGGACACTCCTACGAGCAGTACTTC
TRBJ1-1,-,many,TRBV3-1,CASSHAGDGSNTEAFF,TGTGCCAGCAGCCATGCCGGGGACGGATCGAACACTGAAGCTTTCTTT
TRBJ2-1,TRBD2,many,TRBV6-5,CASSYSSTSGSGEQFF,TGTGCCAGCAGTTACTCGTCGACTAGCGGGAGCGGGGAGCAGTTCTTC
TRBJ2-7,TRBD2,-,TRBV29-1,CSVEDRGSGGEYEQYF,TGCAGCGTTGAAGATCGGGGGAGCGGGGGGGAGTACGAGCAGTACTTC
TRBJ2-5,-,-,TRBV28,CASSSVLALKTQYF,TGTGCCAGCTCGAGCGTCCTCGCCCTGAAGACCCAGTACTTC
TRBJ1-5,-,-,TRBV6-1,CASSDLDQPQHF,TGTGCCAGCAGTGACTTGGACCAGCCCCAGCATTTT
TRBJ2-5,-,many,TRBV3-1,CASSQASRGETQYF,TGTGCCAGCAGCCAAGCTAGCCGGGGAGAGACCCAGTACTTC
TRBJ1-1,-,many,TRBV27,CASSLYRTAREAFF,TGTGCCAGCAGTTTATACCGGACAGCTAGGGAAGCTTTCTTT
TRBJ2-6,TRBD1,many,TRBV6-5,CASSRWGQGGSGANVLTF,TGTGCCAGCAGCCGATGGGGACAGGGAGGATCTGGGGCCAACGTCCTGACTTTC
TRBJ1-1,TRBD1,-,TRBV2,CARDRAQGLNTEAFF,TGTGCCAGGGACAGAGCACAGGGGTTGAACACTGAAGCTTTCTTT
TRBJ2-1,-,many,TRBV3-1,CASSQDQRAAQFF,TGTGCCAGCAGCCAAGATCAGCGCGCGGCGCAGTTCTTC
TRBJ2-1,TRBD2,many,TRBV28,CASRLRTRLVPGNEQFF,TGTGCCAGCAGACTAAGGACTAGACTCGTACCTGGCAATGAGCAGTTCTTC
TRBJ1-1,-,many,TRBV7-2,CASSIAGAQTEAFF,TGTGCCAGCAGCATTGCAGGGGCGCAAACTGAAGCTTTCTTT
TRBJ2-1,-,many,TRBV20-1,CSGETQSYNEQFF,TGCAGTGGGGAGACCCAGTCCTACAATGAGCAGTTCTTC
TRBJ2-7,TRBD2,few,TRBV28,CASSFSSGRNYEQYF,TGTGCCAGCAGTTTCTCTAGCGGGAGGAACTACGAGCAGTACTTC
TRBJ2-4,-,many,TRBV7-9,CASSLEPGGGKNIQYF,TGTGCCAGCAGCTTAGAGCCCGGGGGTGGCAAAAACATTCAGTACTTC
TRBJ2-7,TRBD1,many,TRBV5-1,CASSSFGTGIYEQYF,TGCGCCAGCAGCTCGTTTGGGACAGGGATCTACGAGCAGTACTTC
TRBJ2-1,-,few,TRBV10-3,CAISESAFGNEQFF,TGTGCCATCAGTGAGTCCGCCTTCGGGAATGAGCAGTTCTTC
TRBJ2-3,-,few,TRBV4-3,CASSQGQPSTDTQYF,TGCGCCAGCAGCCAAGGACAGCCTAGCACAGATACGCAGTATTTT
TRBJ2-1,TRBD2,many,TRBV29-1,CSVGGRAYNEQFF,TGCAGCGTTGGCGGGAGGGCCTACAATGAGCAGTTCTTC
TRBJ2-7,TRBD1,-,TRBV5-1,CASSFLQGAREQYF,TGCGCCAGCAGCTTCTTACAGGGGGCAAGGGAGCAGTACTTC
TRBJ2-3,-,many,TRBV29-1,CSVEGGAGGTDTQYF,TGCAGCGTTGAAGGAGGGGCAGGGGGCACAGATACGCAGTATTTT
TRBJ2-4,-,many,TRBV28,CASSQWTQAKNIQYF,TGTGCCAGCAGCCAATGGACTCAAGCCAAAAACATTCAGTACTTC
TRBJ1-1,TRBD1,-,TRBV4-1,CASSQEMDRAFMNTEAFF,TGCGCCAGCAGCCAAGAGATGGACAGGGCATTCATGAACACTGAAGCTTTCTTT
TRBJ2-3,-,many,TRBV29-1,CSASDRSTDTQYF,TGCAGCGCTTCGGACAGAAGCACAGATACGCAGTATTTT